This paragraph covers one T cell receptor (beta chain) sequence. This sample was taken from a study of blood T cell repertoires in COVID-19. Source study methods: Amplifying reference gene primers gave estimates of nucleated cell counts. Produced via immunoSEQ multiplex PCR; TCRdb's table is partial and in-frame only. The V and J calls and the clone size are those of that table, but D and trimming were determined from the DNA. In the table there are roughly 220,000 clones, 65% to 90% of which are singletons. Looked up from germline, CDR1 is MNHEY and CDR2 is SMNVEV (reference sequence). V was clipped by 7 bases and J by 4 bases; unmatched bases: 9. The CDR3 spans 14 residues.

The J gene is TRBJ2-5, the V gene TRBV27; the match to TRBD1 covers 7 bases. This receptor was identified in a woman aged 40 to 50 with acute COVID-19. Sequenced input: PBMCs or T cells enriched from blood (not recorded which). The CDR3 protein is CASKSNRGAETQYF. CDR3 sequence (DNA): TGTGCCAGCAAGAGCAACAGGGGCGCAGAGACCCAGTACTTC.